The 29 T cell receptor beta chains below come from one sample, sequenced in a study of blood T cell repertoires in COVID-19. The data were produced by immunoSEQ multiplex PCR, yet TCRdb's version contains in-frame clones alone and is incomplete. Of about 92,000 clones listed, about 85% are singletons. Sequenced material: peripheral blood. The receptors originated from a human donor in a cohort sampled during active COVID-19.

The rearrangement joins TRBV6-5 to TRBJ1-6; 8 nucleotides align to TRBD1. V shed 6 bases, J shed 10 bases, and the junction held 11 bases outside the gene matches. Germline CDR1 and CDR2: MNHEY and SVGAGI. The CDR3 contains 15 residues. The CDR3 here is CASSARMTGESPLHF. In DNA, the CDR3 is TGTGCCAGCAGCGCGAGGATGACAGGGGAATCACCCCTCCACTTT.

The chain couples TRBV19 to TRBJ1-5, with D perhaps matching TRBD1 (5 bases). CDR1 and CDR2 (germline): LNHDA, SQIVND (reference sequence). This CDR3 contains 16 residues. V was cut by 1 base and J by 2 bases, with 12 bases left in between. The CDR3 coding sequence is TGTGCCAGTAGTATAGTGGGGACTCGGGGCAATCAGCCCCAGCATTTT. Translated, it gives CASSIVGTRGNQPQHF.

This clone was counted a single time. This chain connects TRBV5-1 to TRBJ2-7, with 9 bases identical to TRBD1. The CDR3 is 15 amino acids. The V gene's germline CDR1 is SGHRS and CDR2 YFSETQ. J gave up 3 bases and V 3 bases, and 7 bases lay outside the gene matches. The CDR3 DNA is TGCGCCAGCAGCTGGGGACAGGGAGTCATCTACGAGCAGTACTTC. Amino acids: CASSWGQGVIYEQYF.

The gene calls are TRBV11-3 and TRBJ2-5; 7 bases map to TRBD2. There are 15 residues in the CDR3. The germline V gene encodes CDR1 SGHNT and CDR2 YENEEA. Trimming took 1 base from V and 3 from J; bases not matched to a gene: 5. Here the CDR3 reads CASSLGESGEETQYF. Here the CDR3 DNA reads TGTGCCAGCAGCTTAGGGGAGAGCGGGGAAGAGACCCAGTACTTC.

The chain uses TRBV4-2 and TRBJ2-7, with D tentatively TRBD2 (6 bases). The CDR3 is made up of 15 amino acids. CDR1 is LGHNA, CDR2 YNFKEQ, per germline. V was clipped by 0 bases and J by 2 bases, with 11 bases between them. The CDR3 DNA follows: TGTGCCAGCAGCCAAGAGCGCCGGGGGACCTACGAGCAGTACTTC. This gives the protein CASSQERRGTYEQYF.

The V and J genes are TRBV28 and TRBJ1-5; 7 nucleotides line up with TRBD1. Losses at the gene ends were 6 bases for V and 5 bases for J; bases not matched to a gene: 10. Germline V gene lookup returns CDR1 MDHEN and CDR2 SYDVKM. The CDR3 spans 15 residues. The CDR3, as DNA: TGTGCCAGCAGGTCGGCAGGGGGAGGTCATCAGCCCCAGCATTTT. This translates into CASRSAGGGHQPQHF.

V usage is TRBV3-1 (or the pseudogene TRBV3-2) and J usage is TRBJ1-1, with D possibly being TRBD1 (5 bases). The CDR3 has 13 residues. Germline CDR1 reads LGHDT; CDR2 reads YNNKEL (reference sequence). V shed 4 bases and J shed 6 bases, with 12 bases lying between them. In nucleotides, the CDR3 is TGTGCCAGCAGCCCGCGGGGCCTGGCTGAAGCTTTCTTT. Protein product: CASSPRGLAEAFF.

The gene calls are TRBV28 and TRBJ2-3; the match to TRBD2 covers 14 bases. Germline CDR1 MDHEN, CDR2 SYDVKM. This CDR3 is 20 amino acids long. The V and J ends lost 3 bases and 2 bases, in that order; junction bases with no gene match: 13. CDR3 region: CASSFEGVGLAGADTDTQYF. DNA of the CDR3: TGTGCCAGCAGTTTCGAAGGGGTGGGACTAGCGGGAGCAGACACAGATACGCAGTATTTT.

The gene calls are TRBV11-3 and TRBJ1-2, with D possibly matching TRBD1 (6 bases). Trimming left V 4 bases short and J 2 bases short, with 17 bases between. Germline V gene data show CDR1 as SGHNT and CDR2 as YENEEA. The CDR3 is 16 residues long. As DNA, the CDR3 is TGTGCCAGCAGCTCAGACAGGAGCGGAAGGAACTATGGCTACACCTTC. Protein sequence: CASSSDRSGRNYGYTF.

This chain links TRBV14 with TRBJ1-6; D may be TRBD1 (6 bases). V was pared by 4 bases and J by 0 bases, with 13 bases between. The CDR3 extends over 17 amino acids. Germline CDR1 and CDR2: SGHDN and FVKESK. The CDR3 sequence: CASSPGGPSSYNSPLHF. Here the CDR3 DNA reads TGTGCCAGCAGCCCGGGGGGGCCCAGCTCCTATAATTCACCCCTCCACTTT.

The rearrangement uses TRBV4-2 and TRBJ2-7; 7 bases agree with TRBD1. CDR1 is LGHNA, CDR2 YNFKEQ, per germline. J was trimmed by 2 bases and V by 1 base; bases with no gene match: 5. The CDR3 is made up of 15 amino acids. This CDR3 is CASSQGGQGAYEQYF. The CDR3 DNA sequence: TGTGCCAGCAGCCAAGGAGGGCAGGGGGCCTACGAGCAGTACTTC.

The CDR3 sequence is CASSPTGGETGYTF. As DNA, the CDR3 is TGTGCCAGCTCACCAACAGGGGGTGAGACTGGCTACACCTTC. J is TRBJ1-2 and V is TRBV18; 8 bases are shared with TRBD1. J was trimmed by 7 bases and V by 2 bases; bases with no gene match: 6. Germline assignment: CDR1 KGHSH and CDR2 LQKENI. The CDR3 is 14 amino acids. Using reference TRBV18 and TRBJ1-2 for the parts outside the CDR3, the full variable domain is NAGVMQNPRHLVRRRGQEARLRCSPMKGHSHVYWYRQLPEEGLKFMVYLQKENIIDESGMPKERFSAEFPKEGPSILRIQQVVRGDSAAYFCASSPTGGETGYTFGSGTRLTVV.

This clone was seen more than once but under ten times. This rearrangement joins TRBV12-3 or TRBV12-4 to TRBJ2-7; D perhaps matches TRBD2 (6 bases). Trimming stripped 8 bases from V and 10 bases from J, with 18 bases between. The CDR3 is 12 residues long. CDR3 amino acids: CASGTAQGPQYF. DNA of the CDR3: TGTGCCAGCGGGACTGCTCAGGGACCCCAGTACTTC.

The rearrangement links TRBV5-1 to TRBJ2-2, with a weak D call TRBD1 (6 bases). The germline V gene has CDR1 SGHRS and CDR2 YFSETQ. Trimming removed 5 bases from V and 0 bases from J, with 14 bases in between. This CDR3 spans 16 amino acids. The CDR3 DNA sequence: TGCGCCAGCAGTTTAACCGGGACAACGAACACCGGGGAGCTGTTTTTT. As protein: CASSLTGTTNTGELFF.

The sample holds one count of this clone. V and J are TRBV7-3 and TRBJ1-1; a possible D gene is TRBD1 (6 bases). This CDR3 has 15 amino acids. V was cut by 1 base and J by 3 bases, with 12 bases left in between. CDR1 and CDR2 from the germline V gene are SGHTA and FQGTGA. The CDR3 spells CASSLRGPGDTEAFF. The CDR3 DNA reads TGTGCCAGCAGCTTAAGGGGGCCAGGCGACACTGAAGCTTTCTTT.

The gene calls are TRBV5-1 and TRBJ1-4, with D possibly matching TRBD1 (5 bases). The CDR3 sequence is 17 residues long. Germline lookup yields CDR1 SGHRS and CDR2 YFSETQ. Trimming stripped 1 base from V and 1 base from J, with 14 bases between. The CDR3 sequence: CASSLRRGEGTNEKLFF. The CDR3 nucleotides read TGCGCCAGCAGCTTGAGGCGGGGGGAAGGAACTAATGAAAAACTGTTTTTT.

This clone turned up a few times. The V and J genes are TRBV15 and TRBJ1-2, with 7 bases lining up with TRBD1. Germline V gene lookup returns CDR1 LNHNV and CDR2 YYDKDF (reference sequence). V was clipped by 2 bases and J by 4 bases; unmatched bases: 4. The CDR3 runs to 14 residues. The CDR3 nucleotides are TGTGCCACCAGCAGACGACAGGGCCCCTATGGCTACACCTTC. Its protein is CATSRRQGPYGYTF. The complete variable domain, with remaining parts taken from reference TRBV15 and TRBJ1-2, reads DAMVIQNPRYQVTQFGKPVTLSCSQTLNHNVMYWYQQKSSQAPKLLFHYYDKDFNNEADTPDNFQSRRPNTSFCFLDIRSPGLGDTAMYLCATSRRQGPYGYTFGSGTRLTVV.

The sample holds one count of this clone. J is TRBJ1-1 and V is TRBV25-1, with no clear D. This CDR3 contains 17 residues. The germline V gene has CDR1 MGHDK and CDR2 SYGVNS. Trimming shortened V by 1 base and J by 1 base, and 16 bases separated the two germline ends. For the CDR3, the DNA is TGTGCCAGCAGTGAATCGTTCGGGAGGAAAGGGAACACTGAAGCTTTCTTT. Amino acid sequence: CASSESFGRKGNTEAFF.

This chain connects TRBV19 to TRBJ2-7; no reliable D call. Germline CDR1 LNHDA, CDR2 SQIVND (reference sequence). CDR3 size: 14 residues. Deletions cut 1 base from V and 3 bases from J, with 10 bases between. The CDR3 DNA follows: TGTGCCAGTAGTATAGTAGGAGAGAACTACGAGCAGTACTTC. It translates to CASSIVGENYEQYF.

Comment on this clone: Distinct nucleotide sequences in the sample also encode this CDR3. The chain carries TRBV30 and TRBJ2-4, with 11 bases that match TRBD2. Trimming removed 3 bases from V and 1 base from J; junction bases left unmatched: 5. The CDR3 contains 16 residues. Germline V gives CDR1 GTSNPN, CDR2 SVGIG (reference sequence). CDR3 sequence (DNA): TGTGCCTGGAGGCACCCTAGCGGGGGGGCCAAAAACATTCAGTACTTC. Amino acids: CAWRHPSGGAKNIQYF.

The chain employs TRBV4-1 and TRBJ1-2; D may be TRBD1 (5 bases). Germline CDR1 reads MGHRA; CDR2 reads YSYEKL. The length of the CDR3 is 14 residues. Trimming stripped 6 bases from V and 6 bases from J, with 17 bases between. CDR3 amino acids: CASRREGGGDGYTF. CDR3 sequence (DNA): TGCGCCAGCAGACGCGAGGGAGGAGGGGATGGCTACACCTTC.

The chain is built from TRBV11-2 and TRBJ2-6; 9 positions agree with TRBD1. CDR1 and CDR2 from the germline V gene are SGHAT and FQNNGV. After removal of 5 bases from V and 1 base from J, the junction contained 9 bases not matched to a gene. CDR3 length: 18 residues. The CDR3 region is CASSPTGGSRSGANVLTF. The CDR3 nucleotides read TGTGCCAGCAGCCCCACAGGGGGCTCCAGGTCTGGGGCCAACGTCCTGACTTTC.

The J gene is TRBJ1-1, the V gene TRBV7-9; no clear D. Germline lookup yields CDR1 SEHNR and CDR2 FQNEAQ (reference sequence). The CDR3 is 14 amino acids. V dropped 5 bases and J dropped 1 base, with 11 bases sitting between them. The chain's CDR3 is CASSPVGRNTEAFF. CDR3 coding DNA: TGTGCCAGCAGCCCGGTCGGGAGGAACACTGAAGCTTTCTTT.

The chain combines TRBV7-9 with TRBJ2-7; the D gene is possibly TRBD2 (5 bases). Trimming pared 9 bases from V and 4 bases from J, leaving 25 bases between. CDR1 and CDR2 (germline): SEHNR, FQNEAQ (reference sequence). CDR3 size: 16 residues. The CDR3 loop reads CASKPYPDGEGYEQYF. CDR3 DNA sequence: TGTGCCAGTAAACCCTACCCCGACGGGGAAGGGTACGAGCAGTACTTC.

V is TRBV2 and J is TRBJ2-2; 7 nucleotides line up with TRBD1. The CDR3 is made up of 14 amino acids. Germline V lookup: CDR1 SNHLY, CDR2 FYNNEI. Trimming at V came to 10 bases and at J to 0 bases, leaving 5 bases not matched to a gene. The CDR3 is CATLDRTNTGELFF. The DNA for the CDR3 is TGTGCCACCTTGGACAGGACGAACACCGGGGAGCTGTTTTTT.

The J gene is TRBJ2-3, the V gene TRBV4-3; 9 nucleotides align to TRBD2. This CDR3 spans 15 amino acids. Unmatched junction bases numbered 2, after V lost 0 bases and J lost 4 bases. Germline CDR1 LGHNA, CDR2 YSLEER. This CDR3 reads CASSQDRGGADTQYF. CDR3 nucleotide sequence: TGCGCCAGCAGCCAAGATCGCGGGGGGGCAGATACGCAGTATTTT.

The chain couples TRBV4-2 to TRBJ2-7; 12 bases fit TRBD1. The trim removed 1 base at V and 7 bases at J, leaving 11 bases unmatched. Germline values: CDR1 LGHNA, CDR2 YNFKEQ. The length of the CDR3 is 17 residues. CDR3 DNA sequence: TGTGCCAGCAGCCAAGGGGACAGGGGGCTTGCTCTCGATGAGCAGTACTTC. This translates into CASSQGDRGLALDEQYF.

This clone was observed a few times. V gene TRBV9 combines with J gene TRBJ2-1, with D perhaps TRBD2 (6 bases). CDR1 is SGDLS, CDR2 YYNGEE, per germline. Trimming took 1 base from V and 4 from J, leaving 18 bases between them. The CDR3 totals 17 residues. As DNA, the CDR3 is TGTGCCAGCAGCGTAACAACGGGTCGGAGGGTTTACAATGAGCAGTTCTTC. Its protein is CASSVTTGRRVYNEQFF.

This chain uses TRBV7-2 with TRBJ2-3, with 9 bases matching TRBD2. The V gene's germline CDR1 is SGHTA and CDR2 FQGNSA. This CDR3 spans 16 amino acids. The V gene end was trimmed by 4 bases and the J gene end by 0 bases; junction bases not matched to a gene: 5. The CDR3 spells CASSYRTSVSTDTQYF. CDR3 nucleotide sequence: TGTGCCAGCAGCTACAGGACTAGCGTTAGCACAGATACGCAGTATTTT.